This T cell receptor (beta chain) was sequenced for a study of neurological immune-mediated disorders. This clonotype occurred many times. The CDR3 extends over 13 amino acids. Trimming took 0 bases from V and 4 from J, leaving 4 bases between them. CDR1 LNHNV and CDR2 YYDKDF come from the germline V gene (reference sequence). TCRdb analysed the 5' RACE reads with MiXCR anew, one entry per CDR3 protein. The sample has 30,000 to 45,000 distinct CDR3 sequences; roughly 12% are singletons. The sorted libraries took about a million CD4+ or CD8+ T cells. V usage is TRBV15 and J usage is TRBJ1-3; D remains unclear. This receptor was identified in a woman in her twenties or thirties with HTLV-1-associated myelopathy (HAM/TSP). The source material was CD4+ T cells from blood. The CDR3, as DNA: TGTGCCACCAGCAGAGATCTGGGAAACACCATATATTTT. Encoded protein: CATSRDLGNTIYF.